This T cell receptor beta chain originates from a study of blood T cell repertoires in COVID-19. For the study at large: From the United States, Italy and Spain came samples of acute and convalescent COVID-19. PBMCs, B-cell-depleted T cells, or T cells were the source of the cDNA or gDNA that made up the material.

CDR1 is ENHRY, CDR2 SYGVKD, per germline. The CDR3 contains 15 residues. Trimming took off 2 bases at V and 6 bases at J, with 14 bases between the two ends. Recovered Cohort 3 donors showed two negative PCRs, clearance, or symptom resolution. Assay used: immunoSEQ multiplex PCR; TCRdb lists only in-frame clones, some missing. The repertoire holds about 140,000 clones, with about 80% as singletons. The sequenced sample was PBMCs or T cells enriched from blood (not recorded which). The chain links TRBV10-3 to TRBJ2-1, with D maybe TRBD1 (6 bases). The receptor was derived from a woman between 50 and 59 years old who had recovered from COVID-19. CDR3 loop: CAISEPPTGTNEQFF. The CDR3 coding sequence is TGTGCCATCAGTGAGCCCCCCACAGGGACCAATGAGCAGTTCTTC.